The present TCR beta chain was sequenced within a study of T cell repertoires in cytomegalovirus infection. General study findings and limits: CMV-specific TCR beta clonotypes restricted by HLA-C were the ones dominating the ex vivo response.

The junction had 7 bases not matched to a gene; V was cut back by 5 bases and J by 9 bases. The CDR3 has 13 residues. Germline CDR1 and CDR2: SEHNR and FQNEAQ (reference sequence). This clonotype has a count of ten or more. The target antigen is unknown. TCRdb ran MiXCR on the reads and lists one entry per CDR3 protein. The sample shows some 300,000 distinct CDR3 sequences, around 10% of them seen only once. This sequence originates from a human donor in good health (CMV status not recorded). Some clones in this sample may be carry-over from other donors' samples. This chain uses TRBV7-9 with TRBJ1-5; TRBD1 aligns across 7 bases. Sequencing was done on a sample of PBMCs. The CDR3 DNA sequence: TGTGCCAGCAGCCGAGGACAGGTCTGGCCCCAGCATTTT. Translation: CASSRGQVWPQHF.